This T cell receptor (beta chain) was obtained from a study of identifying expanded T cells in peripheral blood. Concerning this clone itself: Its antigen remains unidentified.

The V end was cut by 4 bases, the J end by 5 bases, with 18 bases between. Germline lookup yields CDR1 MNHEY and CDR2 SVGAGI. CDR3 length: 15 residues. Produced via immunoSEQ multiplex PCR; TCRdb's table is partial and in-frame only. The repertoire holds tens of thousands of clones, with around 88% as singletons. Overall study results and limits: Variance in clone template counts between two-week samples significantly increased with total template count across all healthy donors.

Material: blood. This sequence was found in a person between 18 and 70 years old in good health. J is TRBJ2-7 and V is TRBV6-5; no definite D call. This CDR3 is CASSSRGKGPDEQYF. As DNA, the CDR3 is TGTGCCAGCAGTTCTAGAGGTAAAGGTCCCGACGAGCAGTACTTC.